A selection of T cell receptor beta chains follows, all from one sample in a study of molecular identifiers for immune sequencing clone quantification. TCRdb fed the PCR reads into MiXCR, producing one record per CDR3 protein. The sample lists approximately 630,000 distinct CDR3 sequences, 25% occurring once. Sequenced sample: naive CD8+ T cells from blood, with Jurkat cell RNA spiked in. The source of these receptors is a human donor in good health. Some libraries in this study had Jurkat cell RNA spiked in. Both conserved end residues are part of each CDR3. A D gene is named only where the DNA matches it firmly. Rows give clone size only sometimes, using once, few, many, or a class for an expanded clone.

TRBJ1-1 . many TRBV7-6 CASSLNQRGAYTEAFF TGTGCCAGCAGCTTAAACCAACGAGGGGCGTACACTGAAGCTTTCTTT
TRBJ1-2 . . TRBV6-5 CASSYSKVGGSGYTF TGTGCCAGCAGTTACTCGAAAGTAGGGGGGTCTGGCTACACCTTC
TRBJ1-1 . . TRBV25-1 CASSSPMNTEAFF TGTGCCAGCAGCTCCCCTATGAACACTGAAGCTTTCTTT
TRBJ2-5 . many TRBV7-9 CASSSPVDGRGETQYF TGTGCCAGCAGCTCCCCGGTTGACGGGAGAGGAGAGACCCAGTACTTC
TRBJ2-3 TRBD2 . TRBV18 CAAGGDRTDTQYF TGTGCTGCGGGGGGAGACCGCACAGATACGCAGTATTTT
TRBJ2-3 . . TRBV5-1 CASSLEAGLTDTQYF TGCGCCAGCAGCTTGGAGGCAGGGCTCACAGATACGCAGTATTTT
TRBJ2-5 . . TRBV20-1 CSGRGPYDMQETQYF TGCAGTGGCAGGGGCCCCTACGACATGCAAGAGACCCAGTACTTC
TRBJ2-7 TRBD1 few TRBV10-3 CAISVYQDRYYEQYF TGTGCCATCAGTGTTTACCAGGACAGGTACTACGAGCAGTACTTC
TRBJ2-5 . . TRBV12-3/TRBV12-4 CASSLVASSGETQYF TGTGCCAGCAGTTTAGTAGCGTCTTCTGGAGAGACCCAGTACTTC
TRBJ1-5 . many TRBV6-5 CASSYSASQPQHF TGTGCCAGCAGTTACTCGGCAAGTCAGCCCCAGCATTTT
TRBJ2-2 . many TRBV7-6 CASSLVSGSNTGELFF TGTGCCAGCAGCTTAGTTAGCGGATCGAACACCGGGGAGCTGTTTTTT
TRBJ1-1 . many TRBV7-6 CASSSEVGMNTEAFF TGTGCCAGCAGCTCAGAAGTGGGCATGAACACTGAAGCTTTCTTT
TRBJ1-5 TRBD1 . TRBV6-1 CASSEYGTGVGSNQPQHF TGTGCCAGCAGTGAATACGGGACAGGGGTGGGTAGCAATCAGCCCCAGCATTTT
TRBJ2-7 . many TRBV2 CASSAWEGFYEQYF TGTGCCAGCAGTGCGTGGGAAGGGTTCTACGAGCAGTACTTC
TRBJ2-2 . once TRBV7-6 CASSLASSGAGELFF TGTGCCAGCAGCTTAGCTTCTTCGGGAGCCGGGGAGCTGTTTTTT
TRBJ2-3 TRBD1 many TRBV11-2 CASSLGQGADTQYF TGTGCCAGCAGCTTGGGGCAGGGGGCAGATACGCAGTATTTT
TRBJ2-2 TRBD2 few TRBV7-9 CASSPLAGVPNTGELFF TGTGCCAGCAGCCCACTGGCGGGGGTTCCAAACACCGGGGAGCTGTTTTTT
TRBJ2-3 TRBD2 . TRBV27 CASSSFLLAGASTDTQYF TGTGCCAGCAGTTCTTTCCTCCTAGCGGGGGCAAGCACAGATACGCAGTATTTT
TRBJ1-1 . many TRBV2 CASSESSNTEAFF TGTGCCAGCAGTGAAAGTTCGAACACTGAAGCTTTCTTT
TRBJ2-2 . few TRBV12-3/TRBV12-4 CASSLWSGINTGELFF TGTGCCAGCAGTTTGTGGAGCGGAATTAACACCGGGGAGCTGTTTTTT
TRBJ2-7 . . TRBV19 CASSSGQHYEQYF TGTGCCAGTAGTTCCGGACAGCACTACGAGCAGTACTTC
TRBJ2-1 . many TRBV7-9 CASSLANRGEQFF TGTGCCAGCAGCTTAGCGAATAGAGGGGAGCAGTTCTTC
TRBJ2-1 TRBD2 . TRBV13 CASSARASGSGEQFF TGTGCCAGCAGCGCTAGGGCTAGCGGGAGTGGTGAGCAGTTCTTC
TRBJ1-1 . few TRBV9 CASSPRTESTEAFF TGTGCCAGCAGCCCTCGGACGGAGTCAACTGAAGCTTTCTTT
TRBJ2-1 TRBD2 . TRBV24-1 CATSDTTSGDYNEQFF TGTGCCACCAGTGATACCACTAGCGGGGATTACAATGAGCAGTTCTTC
TRBJ2-7 . many TRBV20-1 CSARDPPSGTYEQYF TGCAGTGCTAGAGATCCCCCCTCAGGGACTTACGAGCAGTACTTC
TRBJ1-1 . many TRBV29-1 CSVELRAGRYTEAFF TGCAGCGTTGAATTGAGGGCAGGAAGGTACACTGAAGCTTTCTTT
TRBJ1-2 . many TRBV12-3/TRBV12-4 CASSTSGHPSNYGYTF .
TRBJ1-3 . . TRBV7-9 CASSLASGRGNTIYF TGTGCCAGCAGCTTAGCCTCCGGGCGAGGAAACACCATATATTTT